This TCR beta chain is from a study of early stage breast cancer tumors. Study results and limitations: Enriched TCRB sequences shared across patients were mostly commonly generated sequences.

From germline, CDR1 is SGHRS and CDR2 YFSETQ. The V end lost 4 bases, the J end lost 2 bases, and 16 bases lay between the germline ends. This CDR3 comprises 15 residues. The repertoire was sequenced with immunoSEQ multiplex PCR; TCRdb's copy has only in-frame clones and lacks some. The table includes 5,000 to 6,500 clones, roughly three quarters detected once. Turning to this clone: Its antigen is undetermined.

This TCR derives from a person aged 60 to 70 with breast cancer. The V call is TRBV5-1, the J call TRBJ2-7; D perhaps matches TRBD2 (6 bases). Specimen: breast tumor tissue. CDR3 DNA sequence: TGCGCCAGCAGCAAAGACCCTAGCGCAGCCTACGAGCAGTACTTC. Translated, it gives CASSKDPSAAYEQYF.